A selection of T cell receptor beta chains follows, all from one sample in a study of OX40 agonist ivuxolimab in advanced cancers. Profiled with immunoSEQ multiplex PCR; TCRdb holds only in-frame clones, not every one. Among about 39,000 clones listed, about 94% were seen once. This sample comprised CD4+ or CD8+ T cells sorted from blood, obtained in a trial of the OX40 agonist ivuxolimab. The receptors stem from an adult with an advanced solid tumor such as melanoma, head and neck, liver or kidney cancer. The CDR3 runs from the conserved cysteine through the conserved F or W. A D gene is named only where the DNA matches it firmly. Clone size, where shown, is once, few, many, or a class for clones that have expanded.

D,J,size,V,DNA,CDR3
.,TRBJ2-7,.,TRBV28,TGTGCCAGCAGCCCCGACCCCTACGAGCAGTACTTC,CASSPDPYEQYF
.,TRBJ1-5,.,TRBV4-2,TGTGCCAGCAGCCAAGTTGGTAATCAGCCCCAGCATTTT,CASSQVGNQPQHF
.,TRBJ2-7,.,TRBV11-2,TGTGCCAGCAGCTTATTAGCGAACGAGCAGTACTTC,CASSLLANEQYF
TRBD2,TRBJ2-2,.,TRBV11-2,TGTGCCAGCAGCTTGGAAACACTAGGACTAGAGAACACCGGGGAGCTGTTTTTT,CASSLETLGLENTGELFF
TRBD1,TRBJ1-2,.,TRBV7-9,TGTGCCAGCAGCTCTACCTTCTCGGGACAGCGGATCTATGGCTACACCTTC,CASSSTFSGQRIYGYTF
TRBD1,TRBJ2-1,.,TRBV7-2,TGTGCCAGCAGCTTATCCCGGACAGGTCTCTCCTACAATGAGCAGTTCTTC,CASSLSRTGLSYNEQFF
TRBD2,TRBJ2-2,.,TRBV27,TGTGCCAGCAGTCCAGGGGGACTAGCGGGAGGTGGCGGGGAGCTGTTTTTT,CASSPGGLAGGGGELFF
.,TRBJ2-1,.,TRBV28,TGTGCCAGCAGTCACGACAACGGTTACAATGAGCAGTTCTTC,CASSHDNGYNEQFF
.,TRBJ2-1,.,TRBV4-3,TGCGCCAGCAGCCAAGGTCAATGGGTCCGGGACCGAAACAATGAGCAGTTCTTC,CASSQGQWVRDRNNEQFF
.,TRBJ2-5,.,TRBV7-2,TGTGCCAGCAGCCCGGCCCCCCGTTACCAAGAGACCCAGTACTTC,CASSPAPRYQETQYF
.,TRBJ1-2,.,TRBV21-1,TGTGCCAGCAGTTATGGACAGTTGTGCTACACCTTC,CASSYGQLCYTF
.,TRBJ2-5,.,TRBV7-6,TGTGCCAGCAGCTTAGCGGGTGGGGAGTGGGAGACCCAGTACTTC,CASSLAGGEWETQYF
TRBD2,TRBJ2-5,.,TRBV7-2,TGTGCCAGCAGCTTAATGACTAGCGGGAGAGGGTCACTGGAGACCCAGTACTTC,CASSLMTSGRGSLETQYF
.,TRBJ1-5,.,TRBV12-2,TGTGCAAGTCGCTTAACCTCCGAGGGGCAGCCCCAGCATTTT,CASRLTSEGQPQHF
TRBD1,TRBJ2-7,.,TRBV6-1,TGTGCCAGCAGTGAAGCGCTACCGGACAGGGGATACTACGAGCAGTACTTC,CASSEALPDRGYYEQYF
.,TRBJ1-6,.,TRBV9,TGTGCCAGCAGCGTAGAAAGCAGGAGCTCCTATAATTCACCCCTCCACTTT,CASSVESRSSYNSPLHF
.,TRBJ1-3,.,TRBV27,TGTGCCAGCAGTTTGAGCTCTGGAAACACCATATATTTT,CASSLSSGNTIYF
TRBD2,TRBJ2-1,.,TRBV9,TGTGCCAGCAGCGCGGGACTAGCGGGACTAAATGAGCAGTTCTTC,CASSAGLAGLNEQFF
.,TRBJ1-1,.,TRBV6-6,TGTGCCAGCACTCGGAGGGGAGGGGTGGACACTGAAGCTTTCTTT,CASTRRGGVDTEAFF
.,TRBJ2-3,.,TRBV12-2,TGTGCAAGTCGCCCCGTACCGCGGGACTTTGGTACGCAGTATTTT,CASRPVPRDFGTQYF
.,TRBJ2-7,once,TRBV7-9,TGTGCCAGCAGCTTAGAAGGCAGGGTACACGAGCAGTACTTC,CASSLEGRVHEQYF
.,TRBJ2-7,few,TRBV30,TGTGCCTGGAGTGAGGGACGAGGCTTCTACGAGCAGTACTTC,CAWSEGRGFYEQYF
TRBD2,TRBJ2-1,few,TRBV5-1,TGCGCCAGCAGCTCGACCGGGACTAGCATTCTCGATGAGCAGTTCTTC,CASSSTGTSILDEQFF
.,TRBJ2-6,.,TRBV23-1,TGCGCCAGCAGTCAATCGGTGTACCTAAGGGCTGGGGCCAACGTCCTGACTTTC,CASSQSVYLRAGANVLTF
.,TRBJ2-7,.,TRBV4-2,TGTGCCAGCAGCCAACGGGGCAAAGGCGGTTTGGACGAGCAGTACTTC,CASSQRGKGGLDEQYF
.,TRBJ2-7,.,TRBV5-1,TGCGCCAGCAGCTTGGTGGGAGCTGGTGACCTCGAGCAGTACTTC,CASSLVGAGDLEQYF
.,TRBJ1-1,.,TRBV10-3,TGTGCCATCAGTGTGGGGATGAACACTGAAGCTTTCTTT,CAISVGMNTEAFF
TRBD1,TRBJ2-1,.,TRBV5-4,TGTGCCAGCAGCGACAGGGGTAGCTCCTACAATGAGCAGTTCTTC,CASSDRGSSYNEQFF
.,TRBJ2-7,.,TRBV27,TGTGCCAGCAGTCCGTGGACAGCGTCCTACGAGCAGTACTTC,CASSPWTASYEQYF
.,TRBJ1-1,.,TRBV28,TGTGCCAGCAGTTTGGCTCAGGGAGGCACTGAAGCTTTCTTT,CASSLAQGGTEAFF